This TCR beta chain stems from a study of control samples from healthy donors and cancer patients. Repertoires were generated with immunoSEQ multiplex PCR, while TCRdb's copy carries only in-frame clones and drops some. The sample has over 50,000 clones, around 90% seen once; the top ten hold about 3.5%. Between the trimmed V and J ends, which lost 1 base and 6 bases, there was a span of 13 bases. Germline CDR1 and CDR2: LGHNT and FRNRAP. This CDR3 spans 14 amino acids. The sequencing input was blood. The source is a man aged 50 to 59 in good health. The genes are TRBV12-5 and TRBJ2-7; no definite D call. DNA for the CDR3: TGTGCTAGTGGTTTGGACTTAAGAAACGGCGAGCAGTACTTC. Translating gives CASGLDLRNGEQYF.